One and the same sample provided the 27 T cell receptor beta chains below, sequenced in a study of a mutant IDH1 vaccine in newly diagnosed glioma listed by TCRdb under 2021. These receptors lack a known antigen. Library preparation employed the immunoSEQ multiplex PCR assay. The table comes from immuneACCESS by way of TCRdb, which keeps in-frame sequences with V and J called. Part of the clones is missing from these tables; in studies checked, under half for an unresolved V gene and the rest for unknown reasons. The sample has tens of thousands of clones on record, roughly 85% of them singletons. Over 0.7% of the sample lies in the top ten. What the time point label conveys for this sample: week 23, last vaccination. Every vaccine dose consisted of 300 ug of a 20-mer mutant IDH1 peptide in Montanide, administered subcutaneously together with topical imiquimod. The source was PBMCs, collected from a glioma patient whose treatment included an IDH1 peptide vaccine. These receptors were obtained from a woman aged 45-65 years with glioma.

V gene TRBV27 combines with J gene TRBJ1-2; 8 nucleotides line up with TRBD1. Per germline, CDR1 MNHEY and CDR2 SMNVEV (reference sequence). The CDR3 is 15 residues long. V dropped 4 bases and J dropped 4; count of bases not matched to a gene: 8. The CDR3 protein is CASSSPGTGLYGYTF. The CDR3 nucleotides are TGTGCCAGCAGTTCACCGGGGACAGGCCTCTATGGCTACACCTTC.

V and J are TRBV5-4 and TRBJ2-4; TRBD2 might be the D (6 bases). Germline V lookup: CDR1 SGHNT, CDR2 YYREEE (reference sequence). V dropped 5 bases and J dropped 3 bases, with 15 bases sitting between them. CDR3 length: 15 amino acids. CDR3 in DNA: TGTGCCAGCAGAGTCGCGGGGAAGGACAAAAACATTCAGTACTTC. Amino acids: CASRVAGKDKNIQYF.

The chain joins TRBV7-9 to TRBJ2-3; 11 bases align to TRBD1. With V trimmed by 4 bases and J by 5 bases, 11 bases remained unmatched. The germline CDR1 and CDR2 sequences are SEHNR and FQNEAQ (reference sequence). This CDR3 comprises 17 residues. CDR3: CASSSPSDRGHGDTQYF. CDR3 bases: TGTGCCAGCAGCTCACCTTCGGACAGGGGGCATGGAGATACGCAGTATTTT. Drawing the rest from reference TRBV7-9 and TRBJ2-3, the complete variable domain is DTGVSQNPRHKITKRGQNVTFRCDPISEHNRLYWYRQTLGQGPEFLTYFQNEAQLEKSRLLSDRFSAERPKGSFSTLEIQRTEQGDSAMYLCASSSPSDRGHGDTQYFGPGTRLTVL.

This chain connects TRBV7-9 to TRBJ2-7, with 7 positions matching TRBD1. Germline lookup yields CDR1 SEHNR and CDR2 FQNEAQ (reference sequence). The CDR3 is made up of 13 amino acids. J lost 2 bases, V lost 5 bases, and 3 bases had no gene match. The CDR3: CASSRTGPYEQYF. Written as DNA, the CDR3 is TGTGCCAGCAGCCGGACAGGCCCCTACGAGCAGTACTTC.

The V call is TRBV29-1, the J call TRBJ2-3; D is ambiguous. V lost 7 bases and J 0 bases, leaving 5 bases between the germline ends. The CDR3 has 11 amino acids. CDR1 and CDR2 from the germline V gene are SQVTM and ANQGSEA. The CDR3 region is CSGGSTDTQYF. For the CDR3, the DNA is TGCAGCGGGGGTAGCACAGATACGCAGTATTTT.

The CDR3 nucleotides read TGTGCCAGCAGTGAGGCTAGCGCTGAGCAGTTCTTC. It translates to CASSEASAEQFF. The chain couples TRBV27 to TRBJ2-1, with TRBD2 as a possible D gene (6 bases). V was pared by 5 bases and J by 9 bases, with 11 bases between. The CDR3 runs 12 residues. Germline lookup yields CDR1 MNHEY and CDR2 SMNVEV (reference sequence).

This sequence joins TRBV5-1 and TRBJ1-2, with TRBD1 matching 7 bases. V lost 4 bases, J lost 0 bases, and 9 bases stayed unmatched. The CDR3 contains 16 residues. Germline assignment: CDR1 SGHRS and CDR2 YFSETQ. CDR3 DNA sequence: TGCGCCAGCAGCAGGGACAGCGCTTTAGCTAACTATGGCTACACCTTC. This sequence encodes CASSRDSALANYGYTF. Full variable domain (remainder filled in from reference TRBV5-1 and TRBJ1-2): KAGVTQTPRYLIKTRGQQVTLSCSPISGHRSVSWYQQTPGQGLQFLFEYFSETQRNKGNFPGRFSGRQFSNSRSEMNVSTLELGDSALYLCASSRDSALANYGYTFGSGTRLTVV.

As DNA, the CDR3 is TGTGCCTGGACCCGCCAGGGTAATGAAAAACTGTTTTTT. Its translation is CAWTRQGNEKLFF. V gene TRBV30 combines with J gene TRBJ1-4; a weak D match, TRBD1 (5 bases). Germline loops: CDR1 GTSNPN, CDR2 SVGIG (reference sequence). Trimming left V 4 bases short and J 4 bases short, with 10 bases between. The CDR3 spans 13 residues.

This chain uses TRBV28 with TRBJ2-7; 7 bases match TRBD2. Trimming removed 6 bases from V and 4 bases from J; junction bases left unmatched: 9. Germline V lookup: CDR1 MDHEN, CDR2 SYDVKM. The CDR3 sequence is 14 residues long. CDR3 DNA sequence: TGTGCCAGCAGCCGGGAGGACCTATCTTACGAGCAGTACTTC. Protein product: CASSREDLSYEQYF.

This clone was seen once. This chain uses TRBV19 with TRBJ1-1; D unclear. Trimming removed 5 bases at V and 3 bases at J, with 10 bases between. Per the germline V gene, CDR1 is LNHDA and CDR2 is SQIVND (reference sequence). The CDR3 length is 13 residues. In nucleotides, the CDR3 is TGTGCCAGTAGTCTCGAAGAGTACACTGAAGCTTTCTTT. This encodes CASSLEEYTEAFF. Variable domain in full (rest from reference TRBV19 and TRBJ1-1): DGGITQSPKYLFRKEGQNVTLSCEQNLNHDAMYWYRQDPGQGLRLIYYSQIVNDFQKGDIAEGYSVSREKKESFPLTVTSAQKNPTAFYLCASSLEEYTEAFFGQGTRLTVV.

This chain connects TRBV27 to TRBJ2-7; D might be TRBD2 (5 bases). V lost 6 bases and J 5 bases, leaving 11 bases between the germline ends. This CDR3 comprises 12 residues. Per the germline V gene, CDR1 is MNHEY and CDR2 is SMNVEV (reference sequence). This CDR3 reads CASRRGPNEQYF. For the CDR3, the DNA is TGTGCCAGCAGGAGAGGGCCTAACGAGCAGTACTTC.

This clone was counted between two and nine times. The V gene is TRBV5-1, the J gene TRBJ1-4; possible D gene TRBD1, 5 bases. V dropped 0 bases and J dropped 3 bases, with 9 bases sitting between them. There are 15 residues in the CDR3. The germline gives CDR1 SGHRS, CDR2 YFSETQ. The CDR3 here is CASSLDQGANEKLFF. DNA of the CDR3: TGCGCCAGCAGCTTGGACCAGGGCGCTAATGAAAAACTGTTTTTT.

The V call is TRBV5-1, the J call TRBJ2-1, with 11 nucleotides matching TRBD2. The CDR3 contains 15 residues. Per germline, CDR1 SGHRS and CDR2 YFSETQ. The V gene end was trimmed by 0 bases and the J gene end by 6 bases; junction bases not matched to a gene: 2. CDR3 bases: TGCGCCAGCAGCTTGGAAGGGACTAGCGGCAATGAGCAGTTCTTC. It codes for CASSLEGTSGNEQFF.

The chain uses TRBV5-1 and TRBJ2-7, with D perhaps TRBD2 (6 bases). V lost 0 bases to trimming and J lost 4 bases, with 14 bases between them. The CDR3 length is 15 residues. CDR1 and CDR2 (germline): SGHRS, YFSETQ. This CDR3 is CASSLVAGWGYEQYF. CDR3 bases: TGCGCCAGCAGCTTGGTGGCGGGATGGGGGTACGAGCAGTACTTC.

CDR3 DNA: TGTGCCAGCAGCTTAGGTGGTAGAGGTTACGAGCAGTACTTC. Its protein product is CASSLGGRGYEQYF. The chain uses TRBV7-2 and TRBJ2-7; no clear D. This CDR3 is 14 amino acids long. Germline V gene sequence: CDR1 SGHTA, CDR2 FQGNSA. V lost 1 base and J 4 bases, leaving 11 bases between the germline ends.

This clone turned up a few times. The chain has TRBV4-1 and TRBJ2-7; maybe TRBD2 (5 bases). This CDR3 has 17 residues. Germline loops: CDR1 MGHRA, CDR2 YSYEKL. With 0 bases removed from V and 6 bases from J, the gap between germline ends came to 21 bases. The CDR3 sequence is CASSQDARSSVLPEQYF. The CDR3 DNA sequence: TGCGCCAGCAGCCAAGACGCGCGGAGTAGCGTCTTACCCGAGCAGTACTTC.

J is TRBJ2-3 and V is TRBV5-1, with D unclear. This CDR3 is built from 15 residues. The germline V gene encodes CDR1 SGHRS and CDR2 YFSETQ. V was clipped by 0 bases and J by 2 bases, with 10 bases between them. CDR3 sequence: CASSLGQLITDTQYF. The CDR3 nucleotides read TGCGCCAGCAGCTTGGGGCAGCTAATCACAGATACGCAGTATTTT.

The chain couples TRBV6-6 to TRBJ2-7, with 7 bases aligning to TRBD1. V trimming: 5 bases; J trimming: 5 bases; junction bases outside the gene matches: 9. The germline gives CDR1 MNHNY, CDR2 SVGAGI (reference sequence). The CDR3 extends over 14 amino acids. The CDR3 sequence: CASSRPMRGHEQYF. DNA of the CDR3: TGTGCCAGCAGTCGGCCGATGAGGGGGCACGAGCAGTACTTC.

This chain connects TRBV6-1 to TRBJ1-1; D not certain. The CDR3 is made up of 13 amino acids. Between the trimmed V and J ends, which lost 2 bases and 7 bases, there was a span of 11 bases. Germline loops: CDR1 MNHNS, CDR2 SASEGT. The CDR3 bases are TGTGCCAGCAGTGAATCCAGCGGCATTGAAGCTTTCTTT. This translates into CASSESSGIEAFF.

The chain is built from TRBV4-1 and TRBJ2-1; 9 nucleotides match TRBD2. CDR1 and CDR2 (germline): MGHRA, YSYEKL. J lost 7 bases, V lost 1 base, and 8 bases had no gene match. There are 16 residues in the CDR3. The CDR3, as DNA: TGCGCCAGCAGCCAAGTGGGCGGGAGGGCTCAAAATGAGCAGTTCTTC. It translates to CASSQVGGRAQNEQFF.

The V and J genes are TRBV6-5 and TRBJ1-1; 8 bases are shared with TRBD1. The CDR3 length is 15 residues. Germline CDR1 reads MNHEY; CDR2 reads SVGAGI. Losses at the gene ends were 6 bases for V and 5 bases for J; bases not matched to a gene: 11. In DNA, the CDR3 is TGTGCCAGCAGACCCGTCGACAGGGGACGGACTGAAGCTTTCTTT. Encoded protein: CASRPVDRGRTEAFF.

The chain carries TRBV11-1 and TRBJ2-1; 12 bases align to TRBD2. From germline, CDR1 is SGHAT and CDR2 FQDESV (reference sequence). The CDR3 totals 16 residues. After removal of 5 bases from V and 3 bases from J, the junction contained 5 bases not matched to a gene. This chain's CDR3 is CASSQLAGGLYNEQFF. The CDR3 bases are TGTGCCAGCAGCCAACTAGCGGGAGGACTCTACAATGAGCAGTTCTTC. The full variable domain, rest sourced from reference TRBV11-1 and TRBJ2-1, is EAEVAQSPRYKITEKSQAVAFWCDPISGHATLYWYRQILGQGPELLVQFQDESVVDDSQLPKDRFSAERLKGVDSTLKIQPAELGDSAMYLCASSQLAGGLYNEQFFGPGTRLTVL.

V usage is TRBV28 and J usage is TRBJ2-7, with 8 bases aligning to TRBD2. This CDR3 has 15 residues. Trimming cost V 2 bases and J 3 bases; bases outside gene matches: 6. CDR1 is MDHEN and CDR2 is SYDVKM in the germline V gene. The CDR3 here is CASSLRSGLVYEQYF. CDR3 coding DNA: TGTGCCAGCAGTTTAAGGTCGGGACTAGTCTACGAGCAGTACTTC.

The J gene is TRBJ1-4, the V gene TRBV6-1; the D gene is possibly TRBD1 (6 bases). This CDR3 comprises 15 residues. The V gene's germline CDR1 is MNHNS and CDR2 SASEGT. Trimming removed 4 bases at V and 7 bases at J, with 16 bases between. The chain's CDR3 is CASSAPQGRGEKLFF. Here the CDR3 DNA reads TGTGCCAGCAGTGCCCCACAGGGAAGGGGTGAAAAACTGTTTTTT.

In this sample, this clone turned up once. The chain recombines TRBV27 with TRBJ2-7; 10 bases are a match to TRBD2. Trimming took 6 bases from V and 2 from J; bases not matched to a gene: 10. Looked up from germline, CDR1 is MNHEY and CDR2 is SMNVEV (reference sequence). The CDR3 extends over 16 amino acids. The CDR3 here is CASSLLSGRGTYEQYF. The DNA of the CDR3 is TGTGCCAGCAGCCTCCTGAGCGGGAGGGGCACCTACGAGCAGTACTTC.

The chain has TRBV7-2 and TRBJ1-6; possible D gene TRBD1, 5 bases. Germline V gives CDR1 SGHTA, CDR2 FQGNSA. V was clipped by 2 bases and J by 9 bases, with 14 bases between them. The CDR3 runs to 15 residues. This CDR3 reads CASSLLDRRGSPLHF. CDR3 bases: TGTGCCAGCAGCTTATTAGACAGACGGGGTTCACCCCTCCACTTT.

V gene TRBV11-2 combines with J gene TRBJ2-1; no reliable D call. Germline-derived CDR1 and CDR2 are SGHAT and FQNNGV. V was cut by 2 bases and J by 3 bases, with 17 bases left in between. The CDR3 contains 17 residues. CDR3 residues: CASSLSNLVWFYNEQFF. In nucleotides, the CDR3 is TGTGCCAGCAGCTTATCGAACCTGGTATGGTTCTACAATGAGCAGTTCTTC.